Listed here are 9 T cell receptor beta chains from one sample, sequenced in a study of human T cells and chemical hapten exposure. TCRdb independently ran MiXCR on the RACE reads; one entry per CDR3 protein. The table lists around 380,000 distinct CDR3 sequences, more than 4.5% of them singletons, with approximately 2.5% in the top ten. Indicated time point: patch test 1, 2 weeks after DPC sensitization. Treatment described: therapeutic diphenylcyclopropenone sensitization with weekly scalp DPC. Sample: whole blood, taken in connection with sensitization to the hapten diphenylcyclopropenone (DPC). Source of these receptors: a woman in her 50s with alopecia areata. Some clones in this sample may be carry-over from other donors' samples.

J is TRBJ2-4 and V is TRBV5-1; TRBD1 is a possible D gene (6 bases). V dropped 2 bases and J dropped 3 bases, with 15 bases sitting between them. Germline V gene sequence: CDR1 SGHRS, CDR2 YFSETQ. The CDR3 consists of 16 residues. CDR3: CASSLEGGMVKNIQYF. The CDR3 DNA sequence: TGCGCCAGCAGCTTAGAAGGGGGAATGGTCAAAAACATTCAGTACTTC.

Regarding this clonotype: This clone may be a read error of a much larger clone one base away. This chain links TRBV20-1 with TRBJ2-3, with TRBD2 matching 7 bases. The CDR3 runs to 15 residues. The V gene end was trimmed by 4 bases and the J gene end by 1 base; junction bases not matched to a gene: 8. The V gene's germline CDR1 is DFQATT and CDR2 SNEGSKA (reference sequence). The CDR3 spells CSATQIRGGTDTQYF. Written as DNA, the CDR3 is TGCAGTGCTACCCAGATACGGGGGGGCACAGATACGCAGTATTTT.

This clonotype was seen repeatedly, ten times or more. V gene TRBV7-9 combines with J gene TRBJ1-1, with D possibly TRBD1 on 5 matching bases. Trimming removed 8 bases from V and 3 bases from J, with 13 bases in between. The CDR3 loop spans 13 amino acids. CDR1 and CDR2 from the germline V gene are SEHNR and FQNEAQ (reference sequence). In DNA form, the CDR3 reads TGTGCCAGCCCGACATTGGGGGACACTGAAGCTTTCTTT. Its translation: CASPTLGDTEAFF.

This clonotype was seen only a few times. The genes are TRBV7-6 and TRBJ1-2; TRBD1 might be the D (6 bases). This CDR3 has 14 amino acids. Per the germline V gene, CDR1 is SGHVS and CDR2 is FNYEAQ. V was shortened by 1 base and J by 4 bases, with 10 bases between the two germline ends. CDR3 nucleotide sequence: TGTGCCAGCAGCTTAGTGGAGGGGGTCTATGGCTACACCTTC. This gives the protein CASSLVEGVYGYTF.

This clonotype was found many times. The chain is built from TRBV7-9 and TRBJ2-3; 9 nucleotides line up with TRBD1. J was trimmed by 1 base and V by 6 bases; bases with no gene match: 2. The CDR3 covers 14 residues. Germline V gives CDR1 SEHNR, CDR2 FQNEAQ (reference sequence). The CDR3 loop is CASRRQGGTDTQYF. The CDR3 region has the DNA TGTGCCAGCAGAAGACAGGGGGGCACAGATACGCAGTATTTT. Based on the CDR3 plus reference TRBV7-9 and TRBJ2-3, the full variable domain is DTGVSQNPRHKITKRGQNVTFRCDPISEHNRLYWYRQTLGQGPEFLTYFQNEAQLEKSRLLSDRFSAERPKGSFSTLEIQRTEQGDSAMYLCASRRQGGTDTQYFGPGTRLTVL.

The chain carries TRBV5-1 and TRBJ2-1; D tentatively fits TRBD1 or TRBD2 (5 bases each). This CDR3 is built from 14 residues. V shed 4 bases and J shed 8 bases, with 16 bases lying between them. Germline-derived CDR1 and CDR2 are SGHRS and YFSETQ. For the CDR3, the DNA is TGCGCCAGCAGCATCGCCGGGGCCTGGGATGAGCAGTTCTTC. It encodes CASSIAGAWDEQFF. The entire variable domain, with the rest obtained from reference TRBV5-1 and TRBJ2-1, is as follows: KAGVTQTPRYLIKTRGQQVTLSCSPISGHRSVSWYQQTPGQGLQFLFEYFSETQRNKGNFPGRFSGRQFSNSRSEMNVSTLELGDSALYLCASSIAGAWDEQFFGPGTRLTVL.

The J gene is TRBJ2-7, the V gene TRBV7-3, with D perhaps assigned TRBD1 or TRBD2 (6 bases each). Germline V gene sequence: CDR1 SGHTA, CDR2 FQGTGA. Trimming took off 4 bases at V and 0 bases at J, with 13 bases between the two ends. This CDR3 spans 15 amino acids. CDR3 DNA sequence: TGTGCCAGCAGCTATCAAGGGGGGCCCTCCTACGAGCAGTACTTC. Protein sequence: CASSYQGGPSYEQYF.

The sample holds a few counts of this clonotype. The V gene is TRBV5-1, the J gene TRBJ2-1; 11 nucleotides line up with TRBD2. Germline V lookup: CDR1 SGHRS, CDR2 YFSETQ. CDR3 size: 18 residues. V lost 2 bases to trimming and J lost 1 base; unmatched junction nucleotides: 8. CDR3 DNA sequence: TGCGCCAGCAGCTTTCAAGGACTAGCGGGCCTTTCCTACAATGAGCAGTTCTTC. This translates into CASSFQGLAGLSYNEQFF.

The chain links TRBV20-1 to TRBJ2-3, with D possibly matching TRBD2 (6 bases). Trimming pared 3 bases from V and 7 bases from J, leaving 20 bases between. Germline lookup yields CDR1 DFQATT and CDR2 SNEGSKA (reference sequence). This CDR3 comprises 15 residues. CDR3 DNA sequence: TGCAGTGCTAGGAGTTTGGCGGGGCAGAAGAATACGCAGTATTTT. Translated: CSARSLAGQKNTQYF.